This T cell receptor beta chain comes out of a study of blood T cell repertoires in COVID-19. Study context: From the United States, Italy and Spain came samples of acute and convalescent COVID-19. PBMCs, B-cell-depleted T cells, or T cells were the source of the cDNA or gDNA that made up the material.

J gave up 7 bases and V 7 bases, and 13 bases lay outside the gene matches. Germline CDR1 and CDR2: MNHEY and SVGAGI. The CDR3 is 15 residues long. Measured with immunoSEQ multiplex PCR; TCRdb has only the in-frame clones, and not every one. The sample shows about 270,000 clones, 75% to 90% of them seen only once. Living in under 30 US areas, the participants were between about 18 and 100 years of age. Participants were placed into cohorts based on the clinical history they reported. The sequenced sample consisted of PBMCs or T cells enriched from blood (not recorded which). The origin of this receptor is a woman between 18 and 30 years old who had recovered from COVID-19. The rearrangement links TRBV6-5 to TRBJ2-5; the match to TRBD1 covers 9 bases. The DNA of the CDR3 is TGTGCCAGCACTTCCGGACAGGGGATTTCGGGGACCCAGTACTTC. It translates to CASTSGQGISGTQYF.